The clone carrying this T cell receptor beta chain has a handful of counts. Its antigen is currently unknown. This entry belongs to a study of molecular identifiers for immune sequencing clone quantification. Study outcomes and limitations: Same-barcode identical TCR molecules could make highly expanded clones look smaller than they are.

The V gene end was trimmed by 4 bases and the J gene end by 1 base; junction bases not matched to a gene: 15. Germline V gene data show CDR1 as SGDLS and CDR2 as YYNGEE. This CDR3 has 19 residues. TCRdb independently ran MiXCR on the PCR reads; one entry per CDR3 protein. The sample holds under 800,000 distinct CDR3 sequences; about 25% are singletons and the top ten take approximately 0.75%. The specimen was naive CD8+ T cells from blood, with Jurkat cell RNA spiked in. Indicated subset: FACS-sorted CD8+CD4-CCR7+CD45RA+ naive T cells. This sequence originates from a human donor in good health. Some libraries in this study had Jurkat cell RNA spiked in. This sequence joins TRBV9 and TRBJ2-3; 10 bases fit TRBD1. DNA of the CDR3: TGTGCCAGCAGCCGCCCGGCGGGACAGGGGTCCATTCGCACAGATACGCAGTATTTT. It yields the protein CASSRPAGQGSIRTDTQYF.